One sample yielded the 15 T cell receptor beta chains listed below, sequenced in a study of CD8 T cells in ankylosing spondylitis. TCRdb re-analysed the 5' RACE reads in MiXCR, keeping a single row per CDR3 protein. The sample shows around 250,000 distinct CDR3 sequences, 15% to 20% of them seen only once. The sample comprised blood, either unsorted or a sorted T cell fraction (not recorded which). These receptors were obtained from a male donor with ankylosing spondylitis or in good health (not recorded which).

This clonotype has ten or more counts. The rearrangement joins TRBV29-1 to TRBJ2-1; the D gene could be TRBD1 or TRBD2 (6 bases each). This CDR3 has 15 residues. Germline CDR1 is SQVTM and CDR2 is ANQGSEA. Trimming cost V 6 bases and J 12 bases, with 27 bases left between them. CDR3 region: CSVLTGGALNMGQFF. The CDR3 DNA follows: TGCAGCGTCCTAACCGGGGGCGCGTTGAATATGGGGCAGTTCTTC.

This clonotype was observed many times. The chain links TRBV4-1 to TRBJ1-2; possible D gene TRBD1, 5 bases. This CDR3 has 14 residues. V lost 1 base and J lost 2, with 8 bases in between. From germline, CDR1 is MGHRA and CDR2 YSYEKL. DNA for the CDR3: TGCGCCAGCAGCCAAGTTGGGGACAACTATGGCTACACCTTC. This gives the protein CASSQVGDNYGYTF.

CDR3 sequence: CASDDSPNGYTF. The CDR3 region has the DNA TGTGCCAGCGACGACTCTCCCAATGGCTACACCTTC. The chain has TRBV7-9 and TRBJ1-2, with D hard to call. With 8 bases removed from V and 6 bases from J, the gap between germline ends came to 13 bases. The CDR3 extends over 12 amino acids. Germline-derived CDR1 and CDR2 are SEHNR and FQNEAQ (reference sequence).

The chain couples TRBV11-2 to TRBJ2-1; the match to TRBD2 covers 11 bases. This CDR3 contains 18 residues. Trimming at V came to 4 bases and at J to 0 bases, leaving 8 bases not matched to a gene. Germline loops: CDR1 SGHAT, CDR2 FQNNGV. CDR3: CASSWGLAALSSYNEQFF. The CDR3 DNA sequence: TGTGCCAGCAGCTGGGGACTAGCGGCCCTGAGCTCCTACAATGAGCAGTTCTTC.

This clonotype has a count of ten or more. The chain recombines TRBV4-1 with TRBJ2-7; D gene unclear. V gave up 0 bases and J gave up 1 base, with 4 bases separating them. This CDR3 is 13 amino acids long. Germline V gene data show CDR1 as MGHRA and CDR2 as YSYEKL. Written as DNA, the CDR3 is TGCGCCAGCAGCCAAGATGATTCCTACGAGCAGTACTTC. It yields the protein CASSQDDSYEQYF.

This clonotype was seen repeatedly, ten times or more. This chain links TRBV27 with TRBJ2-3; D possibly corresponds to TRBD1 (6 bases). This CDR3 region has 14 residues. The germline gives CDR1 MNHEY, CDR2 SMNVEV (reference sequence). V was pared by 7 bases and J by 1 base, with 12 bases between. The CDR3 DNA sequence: TGTGCCAGCATGGAACAGGGTGGCACAGATACGCAGTATTTT. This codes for CASMEQGGTDTQYF.

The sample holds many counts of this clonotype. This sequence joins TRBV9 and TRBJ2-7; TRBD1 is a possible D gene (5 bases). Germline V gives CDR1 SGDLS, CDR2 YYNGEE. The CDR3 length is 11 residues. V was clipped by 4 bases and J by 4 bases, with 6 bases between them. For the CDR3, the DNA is TGTGCCAGCAGCACAGGTTACGAGCAGTACTTC. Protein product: CASSTGYEQYF.

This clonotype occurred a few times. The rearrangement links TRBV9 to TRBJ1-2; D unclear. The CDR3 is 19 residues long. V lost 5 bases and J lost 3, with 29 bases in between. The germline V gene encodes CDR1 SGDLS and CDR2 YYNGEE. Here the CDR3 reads CASRPVSGSTKATDYGYTF. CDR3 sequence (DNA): TGTGCCAGCAGGCCCGTATCGGGGTCCACCAAAGCGACCGACTATGGCTACACCTTC.

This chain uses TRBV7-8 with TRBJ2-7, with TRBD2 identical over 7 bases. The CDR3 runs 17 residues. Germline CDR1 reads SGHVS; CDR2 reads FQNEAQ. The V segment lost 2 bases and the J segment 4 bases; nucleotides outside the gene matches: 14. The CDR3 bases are TGTGCCAGCAGCTTATTTGAGAAGCGGGATAGCGATTACGAGCAGTACTTC. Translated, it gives CASSLFEKRDSDYEQYF.

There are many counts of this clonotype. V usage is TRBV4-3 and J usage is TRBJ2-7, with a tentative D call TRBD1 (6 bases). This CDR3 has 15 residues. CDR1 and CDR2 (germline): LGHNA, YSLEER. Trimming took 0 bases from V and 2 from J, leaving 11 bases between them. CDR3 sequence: CASSQDMDSPYEQYF. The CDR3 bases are TGCGCCAGCAGCCAAGATATGGACAGTCCCTACGAGCAGTACTTC.

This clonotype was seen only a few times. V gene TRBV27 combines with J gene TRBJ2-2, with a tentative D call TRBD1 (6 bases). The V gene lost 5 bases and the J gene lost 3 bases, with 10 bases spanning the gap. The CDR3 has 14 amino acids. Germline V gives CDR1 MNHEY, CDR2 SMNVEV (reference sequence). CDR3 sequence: CASSTGIDTGELFF. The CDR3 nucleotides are TGTGCCAGCAGTACAGGGATCGACACCGGGGAGCTGTTTTTT.

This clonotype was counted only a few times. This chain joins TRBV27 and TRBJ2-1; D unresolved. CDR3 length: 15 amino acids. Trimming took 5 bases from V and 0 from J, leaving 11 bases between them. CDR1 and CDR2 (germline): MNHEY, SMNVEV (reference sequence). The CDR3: CASSADFGSYNEQFF. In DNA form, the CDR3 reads TGTGCCAGCAGTGCTGACTTCGGCTCCTACAATGAGCAGTTCTTC.

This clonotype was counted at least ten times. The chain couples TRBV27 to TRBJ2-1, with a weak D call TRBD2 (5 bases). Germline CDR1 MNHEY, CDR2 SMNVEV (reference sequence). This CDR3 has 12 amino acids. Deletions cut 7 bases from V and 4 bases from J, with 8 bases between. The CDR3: CASNTGYNEQFF. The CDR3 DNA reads TGTGCCAGCAACACGGGGTACAATGAGCAGTTCTTC.

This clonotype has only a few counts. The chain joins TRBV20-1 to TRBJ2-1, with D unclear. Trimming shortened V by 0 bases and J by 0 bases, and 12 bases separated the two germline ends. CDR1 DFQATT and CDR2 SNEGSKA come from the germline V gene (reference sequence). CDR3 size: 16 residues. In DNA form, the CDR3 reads TGCAGTGCTAGAGATCCCTACACGAGCTCCTACAATGAGCAGTTCTTC. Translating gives CSARDPYTSSYNEQFF.

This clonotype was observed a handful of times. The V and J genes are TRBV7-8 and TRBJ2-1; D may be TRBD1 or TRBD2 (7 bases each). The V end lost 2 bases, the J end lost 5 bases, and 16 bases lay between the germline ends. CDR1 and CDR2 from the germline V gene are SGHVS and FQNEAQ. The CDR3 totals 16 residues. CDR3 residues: CASSLPRDSGDNEQFF. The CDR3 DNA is TGTGCCAGCAGCTTACCCCGGGACAGCGGGGACAATGAGCAGTTCTTC.